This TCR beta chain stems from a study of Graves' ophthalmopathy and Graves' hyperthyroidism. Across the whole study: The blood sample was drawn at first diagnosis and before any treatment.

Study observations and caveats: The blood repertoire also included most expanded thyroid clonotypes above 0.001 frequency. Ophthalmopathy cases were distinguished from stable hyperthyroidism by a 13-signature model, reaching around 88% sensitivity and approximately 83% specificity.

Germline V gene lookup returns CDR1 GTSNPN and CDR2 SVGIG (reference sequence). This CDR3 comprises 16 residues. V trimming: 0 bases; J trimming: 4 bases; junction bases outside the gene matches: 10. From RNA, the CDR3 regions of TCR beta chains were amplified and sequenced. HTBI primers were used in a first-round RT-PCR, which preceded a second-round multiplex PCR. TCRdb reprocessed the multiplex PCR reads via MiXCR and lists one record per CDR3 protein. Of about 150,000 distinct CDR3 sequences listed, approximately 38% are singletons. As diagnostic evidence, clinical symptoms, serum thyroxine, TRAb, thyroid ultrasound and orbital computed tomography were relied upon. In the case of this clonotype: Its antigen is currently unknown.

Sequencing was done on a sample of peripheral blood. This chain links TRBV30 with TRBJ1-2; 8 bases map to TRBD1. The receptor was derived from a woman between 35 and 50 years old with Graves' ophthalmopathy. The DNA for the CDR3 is TGTGCCTGGAGTGTACCGGACAGGGCAATAGGCTATGGCTACACCTTC. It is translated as CAWSVPDRAIGYGYTF.